A single sample is the source of the 26 T cell receptor beta chains below, sequenced in a study of shared clonotypes between healthy human individuals. Produced via immunoSEQ multiplex PCR; TCRdb's table is partial and in-frame only. The table has over a million clones, around 98.5% seen once; the top ten hold approximately 0.4%. The sequencing input was naive CD4+ T cells sorted from blood. Subset indicated: CD45RA+ positively selected. The receptor set was obtained from a young man in good health.

The rearrangement links TRBV7-3 to TRBJ2-2; no definite D call. CDR1 and CDR2 (germline): SGHTA, FQGTGA. The V end was cut by 6 bases, the J end by 1 base, with 6 bases between. CDR3 size: 13 residues. In DNA form, the CDR3 reads TGTGCCAGCAGGTCCGGGAACACCGGGGAGCTGTTTTTT. Residues: CASRSGNTGELFF.

The chain carries TRBV7-9 and TRBJ2-7; no reliable D call. The CDR3 extends over 14 amino acids. The germline V gene encodes CDR1 SEHNR and CDR2 FQNEAQ (reference sequence). Trimming took 6 bases from V and 4 from J, leaving 16 bases between them. The CDR3 DNA follows: TGTGCCAGCAGTCGCGCCGGAGACGGGTACGAGCAGTACTTC. Its translation is CASSRAGDGYEQYF. The whole variable domain, remainder taken from reference TRBV7-9 and TRBJ2-7, is DTGVSQNPRHKITKRGQNVTFRCDPISEHNRLYWYRQTLGQGPEFLTYFQNEAQLEKSRLLSDRFSAERPKGSFSTLEIQRTEQGDSAMYLCASSRAGDGYEQYFGPGTRLTVT.

The CDR3 here is CASHRDPSNNEQFF. As DNA, the CDR3 is TGTGCCAGTCACCGGGACCCGAGCAACAATGAGCAGTTCTTC. V usage is TRBV9 and J usage is TRBJ2-1, with D perhaps being TRBD1 or TRBD2 (5 bases each). The CDR3 extends over 14 amino acids. V lost 8 bases and J 5 bases, leaving 17 bases between the germline ends. Germline V gene lookup returns CDR1 SGDLS and CDR2 YYNGEE.

The rearrangement links TRBV9 to TRBJ2-4; D is possibly TRBD1 or TRBD2 (6 bases each). Trimming cost V 4 bases and J 6 bases, with 20 bases left between them. This CDR3 comprises 16 residues. CDR1 SGDLS and CDR2 YYNGEE come from the germline V gene. In nucleotides, the CDR3 is TGTGCCAGCAGCCGCAGGGGCGCGGGGTCCGGAAACATTCAGTACTTC. Translating gives CASSRRGAGSGNIQYF. Complete variable domain (other parts from reference TRBV9 and TRBJ2-4): DSGVTQTPKHLITATGQRVTLRCSPRSGDLSVYWYQQSLDQGLQFLIQYYNGEERAKGNILERFSAQQFPDLHSELNLSSLELGDSALYFCASSRRGAGSGNIQYFGAGTRLSVL.

This clone was seen just once. The chain joins TRBV5-4 to TRBJ2-7; 9 bases fit TRBD2. Germline loops: CDR1 SGHNT, CDR2 YYREEE (reference sequence). V lost 3 bases and J lost 4; bases outside the gene matches: 8. This CDR3 has 15 amino acids. CDR3 sequence reads: CASSSYSGSGYEQYF. CDR3 DNA sequence: TGTGCCAGCAGCTCATATAGCGGGAGTGGGTACGAGCAGTACTTC.

About this clone: A junction boundary mismatches the germline segment, possibly from a read error. V and J are TRBV7-7 and TRBJ2-7, with TRBD2 matching 12 bases. This CDR3 has 16 amino acids. Germline CDR1 is SSHAT and CDR2 is FNYEAQ (reference sequence). The CDR3 protein is CASSPLGLAGFFEQYF. The CDR3 DNA reads TGTGCTAGCAGCCCCCTAGGACTAGCGGGATTTTTTGAGCAGTACTTC. The full variable domain, completed using reference TRBV7-7 and TRBJ2-7, is GAGVSQSPRYKVTKRGQDVTLRCDPISSHATLYWYQQALGQGPEFLTYFNYEAQPDKSGLPSDRFSAERPEGSISTLTIQRTEQRDSAMYRCASSPLGLAGFFEQYFGPGTRLTVT.

The J gene is TRBJ2-7, the V gene TRBV5-1; 8 bases are a match to TRBD2. CDR1 and CDR2 (germline): SGHRS, YFSETQ. CDR3 length: 15 residues. J was trimmed by 1 base and V by 1 base; bases with no gene match: 4. CDR3 coding DNA: TGCGCCAGCAGCTTGCCGGGCGGGAGGTCCTACGAGCAGTACTTC. Protein product: CASSLPGGRSYEQYF.

The chain links TRBV23-1 to TRBJ2-5; tentative D call: TRBD2 (6 bases). TRBV23-1 is given ORF status, its function remaining uncertain. The CDR3 is made up of 16 amino acids. Trimming left V 2 bases short and J 2 bases short, with 15 bases between. The chain's CDR3 is CASSQGKGGEQETQYF. CDR3 DNA: TGCGCCAGCAGTCAAGGTAAGGGAGGTGAACAAGAGACCCAGTACTTC.

This chain joins TRBV30 and TRBJ2-3; 10 nucleotides align to TRBD1. J was trimmed by 4 bases and V by 0 bases; bases with no gene match: 10. This CDR3 region has 17 residues. From germline, CDR1 is GTSNPN and CDR2 SVGIG (reference sequence). The CDR3, as DNA: TGTGCCTGGAGTGTACGGGACAGGGGAAATGGGGCAGATACGCAGTATTTT. Its protein product is CAWSVRDRGNGADTQYF.

This clone was detected only once. The same CDR3 is also encoded by other DNA sequences in this sample. The genes are TRBV5-1 and TRBJ1-3; the D gene is possibly TRBD1 (5 bases). Germline values: CDR1 SGHRS, CDR2 YFSETQ. The V end was cut by 2 bases, the J end by 0 bases, with 9 bases between. The CDR3 covers 15 residues. As DNA, the CDR3 is TGCGCCAGCAGCTTAGACAGAGCCTCTGGAAACACCATATATTTT. This gives the protein CASSLDRASGNTIYF.

The chain couples TRBV9 to TRBJ2-7; D could derive from TRBD1 or TRBD2 (5 bases each). CDR1 is SGDLS, CDR2 YYNGEE, per germline. Trimming stripped 7 bases from V and 6 bases from J, with 20 bases between. CDR3 length equals 14 residues. This CDR3 is CASAPGYRIAEQYF. The CDR3 coding sequence is TGTGCCAGCGCGCCGGGATACAGGATTGCCGAGCAGTACTTC.

The V call is TRBV4-2, the J call TRBJ2-1; D is uncertain. Trimming left V 1 base short and J 7 bases short, with 8 bases between. Germline CDR1 is LGHNA and CDR2 is YNFKEQ. This CDR3 has 13 residues. The CDR3 DNA follows: TGTGCCAGCAGCCAAGCCCAGCAGAATGAGCAGTTCTTC. As protein: CASSQAQQNEQFF.

This chain links TRBV6-5 with TRBJ2-7, with 8 bases matching TRBD1. CDR1 and CDR2 from the germline V gene are MNHEY and SVGAGI. The CDR3 is 14 residues long. V lost 6 bases to trimming and J lost 4 bases; unmatched junction nucleotides: 8. Here the CDR3 DNA reads TGTGCCAGCAGGGCTGCAGGGGGCTCGTACGAGCAGTACTTC. Translating gives CASRAAGGSYEQYF.

V gene TRBV7-8 combines with J gene TRBJ1-5; D ambiguous. Germline assignment: CDR1 SGHVS and CDR2 FQNEAQ. Trimming took off 4 bases at V and 8 bases at J, with 6 bases between the two ends. The CDR3 is 11 amino acids. The CDR3 loop is CASSSGEPQHF. CDR3 DNA: TGTGCCAGCAGCTCGGGAGAGCCCCAGCATTTT.

J is TRBJ1-5 and V is TRBV6-1; D is ambiguous. The CDR3 spans 14 residues. Per germline, CDR1 MNHNS and CDR2 SASEGT. The V end lost 1 base, the J end lost 3 bases, and 7 bases lay between the germline ends. The CDR3 region is CASSEGLHNQPQHF. The CDR3 coding sequence is TGTGCCAGCAGTGAAGGTCTGCACAATCAGCCCCAGCATTTT.

This chain connects TRBV6-5 to TRBJ2-1, with D hard to call. Deletions cut 0 bases from V and 9 bases from J, with 12 bases between. Germline CDR1 and CDR2: MNHEY and SVGAGI. The CDR3 covers 14 residues. In DNA form, the CDR3 reads TGTGCCAGCAGTTACTCGGTAGGGCAAGGTGAGCAGTTCTTC. Its protein is CASSYSVGQGEQFF.

The count of this clone is one. The rearrangement joins TRBV18 to TRBJ1-1, with D possibly matching TRBD1 (5 bases). The CDR3 sequence is 17 residues long. CDR1 is KGHSH and CDR2 is LQKENI in the germline V gene. V shed 2 bases and J shed 1 base, with 17 bases lying between them. The CDR3 DNA follows: TGTGCCAGCTCACCAGAGGGGTGGCAACAGGCGAACACTGAAGCTTTCTTT. This translates into CASSPEGWQQANTEAFF. Full variable domain (missing parts from reference TRBV18 and TRBJ1-1): NAGVMQNPRHLVRRRGQEARLRCSPMKGHSHVYWYRQLPEEGLKFMVYLQKENIIDESGMPKERFSAEFPKEGPSILRIQQVVRGDSAAYFCASSPEGWQQANTEAFFGQGTRLTVV.

This sequence joins TRBV18 and TRBJ1-1; D is uncertain. Germline V gene data show CDR1 as KGHSH and CDR2 as LQKENI. The CDR3 loop spans 13 amino acids. With 3 bases removed from V and 7 bases from J, the gap between germline ends came to 12 bases. This chain's CDR3 is CASSPLASVEAFF. As DNA, the CDR3 is TGTGCCAGCTCACCGCTCGCGTCGGTTGAAGCTTTCTTT.

The V gene is TRBV28, the J gene TRBJ2-1; TRBD2 matches at 9 bases. The CDR3 totals 17 residues. The junction had 12 bases not matched to a gene; V was cut back by 5 bases and J by 4 bases. Per germline, CDR1 MDHEN and CDR2 SYDVKM. The CDR3 here is CASSTFPLAGAYNEQFF. Written as DNA, the CDR3 is TGTGCCAGCAGTACCTTCCCCTTAGCGGGGGCATACAATGAGCAGTTCTTC.

This clone has just one count. Other DNA sequences in this sample translate to the same CDR3. This rearrangement joins TRBV20-1 to TRBJ2-5, with D possibly being TRBD1 or TRBD2 (5 bases each). The germline V and J ends were trimmed by 5 bases and 6 bases, with 10 bases remaining between them. The CDR3 is 11 residues long. In germline, CDR1 is DFQATT, CDR2 SNEGSKA (reference sequence). CDR3: CSARDVKTQYF. The CDR3 nucleotides read TGCAGTGCTCGGGACGTGAAGACCCAGTACTTC.

Notes on this clone: The limits of the CDR3 on the DNA are not certain, so only TCRdb's listed CDR3 is given. V usage is TRBV2 and J usage is TRBJ2-7; TRBD1 was called by the table and not checked on the DNA. Counting both end residues, the CDR3 totals 12 amino acids. CDR1 is SNHLY, CDR2 FYNNEI, per germline. CDR3 sequence: CASSTSTGLKYF.

This chain links TRBV6-5 with TRBJ1-1; D uncertain. The CDR3 length is 11 residues. V lost 7 bases and J 1 base, leaving 4 bases between the germline ends. Looked up from germline, CDR1 is MNHEY and CDR2 is SVGAGI. CDR3: CASKRNTEAFF. In DNA form, the CDR3 reads TGTGCCAGCAAGCGGAACACTGAAGCTTTCTTT.

For this clone: This CDR3 is also generated by other DNA sequences in the sample. The chain recombines TRBV28 with TRBJ1-1, with a weak D call TRBD1 (5 bases). From germline, CDR1 is MDHEN and CDR2 SYDVKM. This CDR3 has 13 residues. V was pared by 1 base and J by 4 bases, with 7 bases between. The CDR3 bases are TGTGCCAGCAGTTTATTGGGGCCCACTGAAGCTTTCTTT. It yields the protein CASSLLGPTEAFF.

Regarding this clone: This CDR3 is also generated by other DNA sequences in the sample. The chain is built from TRBV5-6 and TRBJ2-1; D remains ambiguous. The CDR3 consists of 11 residues. Germline loops: CDR1 SGHDT, CDR2 YYEEEE. V lost 1 base to trimming and J lost 7 bases, with 3 bases between them. The CDR3 DNA sequence: TGTGCCAGCAGCTTGTCGAATGAGCAGTTCTTC. Translating it yields CASSLSNEQFF. Looking up the rest from reference TRBV5-6 and TRBJ2-1 gives the full variable domain: DAGVTQSPTHLIKTRGQQVTLRCSPKSGHDTVSWYQQALGQGPQFIFQYYEEEERQRGNFPDRFSGHQFPNYSSELNVNALLLGDSALYLCASSLSNEQFFGPGTRLTVL.

V is TRBV4-1 and J is TRBJ2-7; TRBD2 aligns across 12 bases. CDR1 MGHRA and CDR2 YSYEKL come from the germline V gene. The CDR3 covers 18 residues. V gave up 3 bases and J gave up 0 bases; unmatched junction bases: 9. The CDR3: CASSQPGLAGPSSYEQYF. Written as DNA, the CDR3 is TGCGCCAGCAGCCAGCCGGGACTAGCGGGCCCAAGCTCCTACGAGCAGTACTTC.

As for this clone: This sample also contains other DNA sequences that code for the same CDR3. The rearrangement uses TRBV9 and TRBJ2-5, with no clear D. The CDR3 length is 13 residues. Germline values: CDR1 SGDLS, CDR2 YYNGEE. The germline V and J ends were trimmed by 0 bases and 5 bases, with 8 bases remaining between them. The CDR3 DNA follows: TGTGCCAGCAGCGTAGACCTGGCGGAGACCCAGTACTTC. It is translated as CASSVDLAETQYF.